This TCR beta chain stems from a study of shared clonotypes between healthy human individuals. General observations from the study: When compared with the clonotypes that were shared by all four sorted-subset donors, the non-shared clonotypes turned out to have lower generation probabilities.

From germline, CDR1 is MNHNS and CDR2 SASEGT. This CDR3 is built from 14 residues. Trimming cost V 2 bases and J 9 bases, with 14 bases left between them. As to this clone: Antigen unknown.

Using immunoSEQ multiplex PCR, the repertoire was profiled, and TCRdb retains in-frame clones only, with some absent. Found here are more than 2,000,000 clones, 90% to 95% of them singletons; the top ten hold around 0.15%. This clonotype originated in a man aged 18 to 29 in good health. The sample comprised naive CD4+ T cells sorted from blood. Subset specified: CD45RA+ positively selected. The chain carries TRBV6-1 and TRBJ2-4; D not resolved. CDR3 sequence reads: CASSELAVFGIQYF. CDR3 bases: TGTGCCAGCAGTGAATTAGCAGTTTTTGGCATTCAGTACTTC.